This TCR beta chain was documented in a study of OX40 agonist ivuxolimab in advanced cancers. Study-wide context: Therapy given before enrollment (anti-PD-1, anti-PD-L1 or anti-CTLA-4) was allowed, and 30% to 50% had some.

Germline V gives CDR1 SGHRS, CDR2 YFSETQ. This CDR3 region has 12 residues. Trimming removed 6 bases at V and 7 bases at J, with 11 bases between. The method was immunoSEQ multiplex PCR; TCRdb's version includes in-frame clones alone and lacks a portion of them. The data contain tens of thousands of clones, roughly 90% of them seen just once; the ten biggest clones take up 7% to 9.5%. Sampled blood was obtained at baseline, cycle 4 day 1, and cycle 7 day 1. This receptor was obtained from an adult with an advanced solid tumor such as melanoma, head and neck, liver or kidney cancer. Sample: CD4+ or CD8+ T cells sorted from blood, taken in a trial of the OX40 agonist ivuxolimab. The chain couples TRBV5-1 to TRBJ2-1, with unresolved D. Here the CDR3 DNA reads TGCGCCAGCACAATAGTTGGGAATGAGCAGTTCTTC. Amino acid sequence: CASTIVGNEQFF. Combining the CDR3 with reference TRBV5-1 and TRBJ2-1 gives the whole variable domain KAGVTQTPRYLIKTRGQQVTLSCSPISGHRSVSWYQQTPGQGLQFLFEYFSETQRNKGNFPGRFSGRQFSNSRSEMNVSTLELGDSALYLCASTIVGNEQFFGPGTRLTVL.